This entry features one TCR beta chain sequence. This sample is drawn from a study of blood T cell repertoires in COVID-19. The CDR3 contains 13 residues. The V gene lost 3 bases and the J gene lost 10 bases, with 16 bases spanning the gap. Sequenced by immunoSEQ multiplex PCR; TCRdb stores in-frame clones only, minus some. The table records under 300,000 clones, 85% to 90% of them present only once. This clonotype was sampled from a woman aged 70-85 years with active or convalescent COVID-19. Sequencing was performed on peripheral blood. The rearrangement uses TRBV12-3 or TRBV12-4 and TRBJ2-7; weak D call: TRBD1 (5 bases). CDR3 DNA sequence: TGTGCCAGCAGTTTGGAAGACAGCACCGACCAGTACTTC. The encoded protein is CASSLEDSTDQYF.